The 15 T cell receptor beta chains given below trace back to one sample, sequenced in a study of tumor-infiltrating lymphocytes in primary liver carcinoma (dated by TCRdb to 2017 to 2019). Without any cell sorting, total RNA and DNA were extracted together from around 20-30 mg of bulk tissue using the AllPrep DNA/RNA mini kit. Sequencing relied on an Illumina HiSeq 2500. Starting from approximately 500 ng total RNA, TCRbeta-specific cDNA was produced by reverse transcription with a constant-region primer and ProtoScript II reverse transcriptase. TCRbeta libraries were built with three nested multiplex PCR rounds, a slightly modified ARM-PCR procedure. Each of the first two PCR rounds ran for 10 cycles and used multiplex TRBV1-TRBV30 forward primers together with a Cbeta reverse primer. TCRdb reworked the public reads: Q25 trimming with fastp, MiXCR clone assembly, productive beta chains retained. Identical CDR3 proteins give one entry, which carries the most common genes and DNA. The sample table holds 99,000 or so distinct CDR3 sequences, of which around three quarters were seen once. The top ten clones comprise over 7.5% of the sample.

The sample taken for sequencing was liver tumor tissue from sampling region 5. Per the publication, the cell subset or site label means: tumor region T5, tumor centre. All receptors derive from a woman in her fifties or sixties with primary liver carcinoma and hepatitis B virus infection.

This clonotype was observed many times. CDR3 in DNA: TGTGCCAGCAGCAAAGCGACAGGGGGCTACGAGCAGTACTTC. Protein product: CASSKATGGYEQYF. The chain links TRBV21-1 to TRBJ2-7; the listed D gene, TRBD1, was not tested against the DNA. TRBV21-1 is a known pseudogene. The CDR3 runs to 14 residues.

As for this clonotype: At one of its ends the junction is not consistent with the germline gene, which may arise from a read error. This sequence joins TRBV14 and TRBJ2-7; TRBD1 matches at 9 bases. The CDR3 covers 14 residues. Looked up from germline, CDR1 is SGHDN and CDR2 is FVKESK. The CDR3 region is CDSSRAGTGNEQYF. The CDR3 coding sequence is TGTGACAGCAGTCGAGCAGGGACAGGGAACGAGCAGTACTTC. Variable domain in full (rest from reference TRBV14 and TRBJ2-7): EAGVTQFPSHSVIEKGQTVTLRCDPISGHDNLYWYRRVMGKEIKFLLHFVKESKQDESGMPNNRFLAERTGGTYSTLKVQPAELEDSGVYFCDSSRAGTGNEQYFGPGTRLTVT.

About this clonotype itself: This may be a read error, as it is one base from a much larger clone. This chain joins TRBV10-2 and TRBJ2-7, with unresolved D. Germline V lookup: CDR1 WSHSY, CDR2 SAAADI. CDR3 size: 12 residues. V lost 3 bases, J lost 7 bases, and 10 bases lay in between. The CDR3 spells CASSDAVWEQYF. The CDR3 bases are TGCGCCAGCAGTGACGCGGTCTGGGAGCAGTACTTC.

With regard to this clonotype: The junction differs from germline at one of its ends, possibly a read error. This sequence joins TRBV29-1 and TRBJ1-2; a possible D gene is TRBD1 (6 bases). The CDR3 extends over 16 amino acids. Germline CDR1 is SQVTM and CDR2 is ANQGSEA. For the CDR3, the DNA is TGCAGCGTTGAAGGGGGGCCGACCTTAGGTAACTATGGCTATACCTTC. This gives the protein CSVEGGPTLGNYGYTF.

The V call is TRBV29-1, the J call TRBJ2-5, with TRBD1 matching over 11 bases. Germline V gene lookup returns CDR1 SQVTM and CDR2 ANQGSEA. The trim removed 7 bases at V and 9 bases at J, leaving 4 bases unmatched. The CDR3 is made up of 11 amino acids. The chain's CDR3 is CSGGTGGAQYF. The CDR3 DNA follows: TGCAGCGGCGGGACAGGGGGGGCCCAGTACTTC. Using reference TRBV29-1 and TRBJ2-5 for the parts outside the CDR3, the full variable domain is SAVISQKPSRDICQRGTSLTIQCQVDSQVTMMFWYRQQPGQSLTLIATANQGSEATYESGFVIDKFPISRPNLTFSTLTVSNMSPEDSSIYLCSGGTGGAQYFGPGTRLLVL.

This clonotype has just one count. The V gene is TRBV7-2, the J gene TRBJ2-2; possible D gene TRBD2, 6 bases. CDR1 is SGHTA and CDR2 is FQGNSA in the germline V gene. The ends were cut back, 2 bases at V and 6 bases at J, with 13 bases in the middle. The CDR3 totals 15 residues. CDR3 sequence: CASSLTSLVSGELFF. CDR3 bases: TGTGCCAGCAGCTTAACTAGCTTGGTCTCCGGGGAGCTGTTTTTT.

The chain uses TRBV29-1 and TRBJ2-3; TRBD2 is a possible D gene (5 bases). CDR1 and CDR2 from the germline V gene are SQVTM and ANQGSEA. The CDR3 is made up of 16 amino acids. Trimming removed 5 bases at V and 2 bases at J, with 20 bases between. CDR3 region: CSVPTRGGSPTDTQYF. The CDR3 region has the DNA TGCAGCGTTCCAACAAGAGGCGGGTCCCCCACAGATACGCAGTATTTT.

As regards this clonotype: The junction shows a germline mismatch at one end, possibly a read error. This rearrangement joins TRBV5-1 to TRBJ2-7, with no clear D. The CDR3 extends over 13 amino acids. Germline V gives CDR1 SGHRS, CDR2 YFSETQ. CDR3 bases: TGCGTCAGCAAGCCGAGAGGCTCCTACGAGCAGTACTTC. Its translation: CVSKPRGSYEQYF.

With regard to this clonotype: One end of the junction is discordant with germline, which a read error may explain. The CDR3 DNA sequence: TGTGTCACCAGTGATTCAGGCGGGAACAGTAGGTACGAGCAGTACTTC. The encoded protein is CVTSDSGGNSRYEQYF. This chain uses TRBV24-1 with TRBJ2-7; perhaps TRBD2 as D (6 bases). This CDR3 spans 16 amino acids. In germline, CDR1 is KGHDR, CDR2 SFDVKD.

For this clonotype: Its ends do not fully match the called genes, so a read error is possible. This chain uses TRBV4-1 with TRBJ1-4, with a possible D match to TRBD1 (6 bases). The CDR3 runs to 17 residues. The germline CDR1 and CDR2 sequences are MGHRA and YSYEKL. CDR3: CASSQDGQGRTNGKPFF. DNA of the CDR3: TGCGCCAGCAGCCAGGATGGGCAGGGGAGGACTAATGGAAAACCGTTTTTT.

Judged by abundance, this clonotype is medium-sized. The chain recombines TRBV11-3 with TRBJ2-7; maybe TRBD1 (5 bases). Germline values: CDR1 SGHNT, CDR2 YENEEA. CDR3 length equals 15 residues. Trimming stripped 3 bases from V and 5 bases from J, with 17 bases between. This chain's CDR3 is CASSFAQGLINEQYF. CDR3 sequence (DNA): TGTGCCAGCAGCTTTGCCCAGGGCCTTATCAACGAGCAGTACTTC. Full variable domain (rest looked up from reference TRBV11-3 and TRBJ2-7): EAGVVQSPRYKIIEKKQPVAFWCNPISGHNTLYWYLQNLGQGPELLIRYENEEAVDDSQLPKDRFSAERLKGVDSTLKIQPAELGDSAVYLCASSFAQGLINEQYFGPGTRLTVT.

The J gene is TRBJ1-2, the V gene TRBV4-1; possible D gene TRBD1, 6 bases. The CDR3 length is 15 residues. Trimming stripped 3 bases from V and 2 bases from J, with 13 bases between. The germline CDR1 and CDR2 sequences are MGHRA and YSYEKL. The CDR3 loop is CASSHTGARNYGYTF. The CDR3 nucleotides are TGCGCCAGCAGCCACACGGGGGCACGGAACTATGGCTACACCTTC.

By share, this clonotype ranks as medium-sized. At one of its ends the junction is not consistent with the germline gene, which may arise from a read error. The chain employs TRBV11-2 and TRBJ1-1; D gene uncertain. Germline values: CDR1 SGHAT, CDR2 FQNNGV. The length of the CDR3 is 11 residues. CDR3 region: CASSFGGKDYF. The CDR3 nucleotides are TGTGCCAGCAGCTTTGGAGGGAAGGACTATTTT.

Worth noting for this clonotype: Mismatch with germline at one junction end may stem from a read error. J is TRBJ1-5 and V is TRBV4-1; no firm D call. Germline V gene lookup returns CDR1 MGHRA and CDR2 YSYEKL. The CDR3 has 15 residues. CDR3 sequence reads: CANSQENKGGQPQHF. DNA of the CDR3: TGCGCCAACAGCCAAGAAAACAAGGGTGGTCAGCCCCAGCATTTT.

This clonotype was detected a few times. The chain couples TRBV28 to TRBJ1-5; TRBD1 matches 8 bases. Germline CDR1 is MDHEN and CDR2 is SYDVKM. This CDR3 comprises 13 residues. J lost 4 bases, V lost 10 bases, and 6 bases had no gene match. The CDR3 here is CAITGGGNQPQHF. CDR3 coding DNA: TGTGCCATCACAGGGGGAGGTAATCAGCCCCAGCATTTT.